This passage covers 2 T cell receptor beta chains from one sample sequenced in a study of beta chain features in type 1 diabetes. The study's findings and limits: Shorter TCRB CDR3s, moderately but significantly so, were found in Type 1 diabetes patients in all four CD4+ subsets.

Antigens for these TCRs are unknown. Reverse transcription of all isolated RNA meant that expressed TCRB transcripts were sequenced. TCRdb's copy holds only in-frame clones and misses some; the assay was immunoSEQ multiplex PCR. The table has roughly 350,000 clones, about 10% seen once. Sequencing input: central memory CD4+ T cells from blood. The source of these receptors is a man aged 25-45 years with type 1 diabetes.

V is TRBV11-2 and J is TRBJ2-1, with D maybe TRBD2 (5 bases). The CDR3 extends over 14 amino acids. Germline V gene sequence: CDR1 SGHAT, CDR2 FQNNGV. The V and J ends lost 5 bases and 9 bases respectively, with 17 bases between them. The CDR3 is CASSRTPGVGEQFF. In nucleotides, the CDR3 is TGTGCCAGCAGCCGGACTCCCGGGGTGGGTGAGCAGTTCTTC.

This clone was seen a few times. The rearrangement uses TRBV6-6 and TRBJ1-1, with D unclear. The germline gives CDR1 MNHNY, CDR2 SVGAGI (reference sequence). The CDR3 is 13 amino acids. Trimming shortened V by 0 bases and J by 0 bases, and 2 bases separated the two germline ends. The CDR3 protein is CASSYSVNTEAFF. The CDR3 DNA sequence: TGTGCCAGCAGTTACTCAGTGAACACTGAAGCTTTCTTT.